This T cell receptor beta chain comes out of a study of T-cell memory formation after mild COVID-19. General observations from the study: Pre-infection memory harbored some responding clones, suggesting cross-reactive memory joined. Clones from the second wave (peaking day 37) had unconfirmed SARS-CoV-2 specificity. Shrinking CD4+ clones were chiefly CM and EM; CD8+ ones were chiefly EMRA.

Libraries for TCRalpha and TCRbeta carried sample barcodes and unique molecular identifiers via 5'RACE. MiXCR, run by TCRdb on the 5' RACE reads, gives a single entry per CDR3 protein. The sample holds under 700,000 distinct CDR3 sequences, 20% seen once. This clonotype has just a few counts. Its antigen is as yet unknown. No conserved phenylalanine or tryptophan ends this CDR3, so it is likely a read error. Because the CDR3's place on the DNA is in doubt, the DNA is left out and the CDR3 is given as listed by TCRdb. The CDR3 spans 8 residues, counting both ends. CDR1 and CDR2 from the germline V gene are MNHNY and SVGAGI (reference sequence).

The material sequenced was PBMCs or a T cell subset sorted from them (not recorded which). This chain links TRBV6-6 with TRBJ2-7. This clonotype originated in an adult woman who had mild COVID-19 (a few samples of this study predate the infection). Cell type and time point are not known. Here the CDR3 reads CASSYSRT.